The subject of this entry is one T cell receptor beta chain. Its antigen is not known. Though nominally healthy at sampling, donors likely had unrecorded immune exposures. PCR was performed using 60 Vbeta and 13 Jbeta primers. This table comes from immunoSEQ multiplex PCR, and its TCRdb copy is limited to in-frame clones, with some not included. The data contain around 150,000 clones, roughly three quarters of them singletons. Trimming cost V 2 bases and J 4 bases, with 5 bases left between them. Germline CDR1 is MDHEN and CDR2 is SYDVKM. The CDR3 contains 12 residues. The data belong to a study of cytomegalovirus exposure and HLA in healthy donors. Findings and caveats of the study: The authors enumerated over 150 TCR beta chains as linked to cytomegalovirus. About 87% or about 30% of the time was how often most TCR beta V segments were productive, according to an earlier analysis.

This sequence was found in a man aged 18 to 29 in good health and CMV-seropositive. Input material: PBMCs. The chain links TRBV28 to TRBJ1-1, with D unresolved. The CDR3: CASSLGSTEAFF. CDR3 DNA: TGTGCCAGCAGTTTAGGCAGCACTGAAGCTTTCTTT.